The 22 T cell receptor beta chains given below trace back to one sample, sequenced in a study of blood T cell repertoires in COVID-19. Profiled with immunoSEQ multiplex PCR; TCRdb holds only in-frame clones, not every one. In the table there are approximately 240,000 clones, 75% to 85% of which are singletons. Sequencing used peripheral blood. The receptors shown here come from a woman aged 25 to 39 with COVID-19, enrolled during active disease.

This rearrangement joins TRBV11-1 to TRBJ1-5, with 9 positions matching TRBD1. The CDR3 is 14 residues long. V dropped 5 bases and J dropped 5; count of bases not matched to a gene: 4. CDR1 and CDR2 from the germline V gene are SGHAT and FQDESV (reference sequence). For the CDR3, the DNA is TGTGCCAGCAGCCCGGGACAGGGAGATCAGCCCCAGCATTTT. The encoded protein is CASSPGQGDQPQHF.

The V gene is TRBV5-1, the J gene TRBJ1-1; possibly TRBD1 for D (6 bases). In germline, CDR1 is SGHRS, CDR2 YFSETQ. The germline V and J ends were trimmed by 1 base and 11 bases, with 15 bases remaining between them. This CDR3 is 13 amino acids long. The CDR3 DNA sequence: TGCGCCAGCAGCTTGTTTGAGGGGGAAACGGCTTTCTTT. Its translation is CASSLFEGETAFF.

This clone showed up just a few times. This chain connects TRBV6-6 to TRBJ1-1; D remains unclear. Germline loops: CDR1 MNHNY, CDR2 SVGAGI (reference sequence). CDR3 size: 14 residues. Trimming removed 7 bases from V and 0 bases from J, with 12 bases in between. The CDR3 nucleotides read TGTGCCAGCACCGCGGACGGGATGAACACTGAAGCTTTCTTT. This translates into CASTADGMNTEAFF.

The CDR3 region is CASSGDRGTEAFF. For the CDR3, the DNA is TGTGCCAGCAGTGGGGACAGGGGGACTGAAGCTTTCTTT. The gene calls are TRBV2 and TRBJ1-1; 11 nucleotides line up with TRBD1. Germline CDR1 reads SNHLY; CDR2 reads FYNNEI. The CDR3 is 13 residues long. The trim removed 4 bases at V and 5 bases at J, leaving 0 bases unmatched. Based on the CDR3 plus reference TRBV2 and TRBJ1-1, the full variable domain is EPEVTQTPSHQVTQMGQEVILRCVPISNHLYFYWYRQILGQKVEFLVSFYNNEISEKSEIFDDQFSVERPDGSNFTLKIRSTKLEDSAMYFCASSGDRGTEAFFGQGTRLTVV.

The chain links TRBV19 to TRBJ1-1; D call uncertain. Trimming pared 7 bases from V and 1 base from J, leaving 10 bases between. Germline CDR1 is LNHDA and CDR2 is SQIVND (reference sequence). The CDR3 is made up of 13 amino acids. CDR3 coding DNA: TGTGCCAGTACCGCCGCGGGGAACACTGAAGCTTTCTTT. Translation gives CASTAAGNTEAFF.

The CDR3 DNA follows: TGTGCCAGCAGCCTCTCACCTGAGCGGGAGGGATACAATGAGCAGTTCTTC. Protein sequence: CASSLSPEREGYNEQFF. The chain uses TRBV4-2 and TRBJ2-1; TRBD2 agrees at 10 bases. Germline-derived CDR1 and CDR2 are LGHNA and YNFKEQ. CDR3 size: 17 residues. Trimming removed 4 bases from V and 4 bases from J; junction bases left unmatched: 10.

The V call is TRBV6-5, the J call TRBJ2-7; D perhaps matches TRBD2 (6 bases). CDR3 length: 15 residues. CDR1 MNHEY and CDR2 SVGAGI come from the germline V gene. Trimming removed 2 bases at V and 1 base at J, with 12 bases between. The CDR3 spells CASSYVGSTSYEQYF. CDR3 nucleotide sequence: TGTGCCAGCAGTTACGTCGGGAGTACTTCCTACGAGCAGTACTTC.

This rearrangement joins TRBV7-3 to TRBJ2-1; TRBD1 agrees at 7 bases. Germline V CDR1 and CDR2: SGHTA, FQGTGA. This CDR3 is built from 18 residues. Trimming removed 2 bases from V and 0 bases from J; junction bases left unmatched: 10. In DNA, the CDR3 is TGTGCCAGCAGCTTATGGGGACAGCCCTATGACTCCTACAATGAGCAGTTCTTC. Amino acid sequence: CASSLWGQPYDSYNEQFF.

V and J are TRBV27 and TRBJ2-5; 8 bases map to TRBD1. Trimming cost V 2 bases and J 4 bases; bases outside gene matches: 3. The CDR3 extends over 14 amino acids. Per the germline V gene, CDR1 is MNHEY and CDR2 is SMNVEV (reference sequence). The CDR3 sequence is CASSLQGAGETQYF. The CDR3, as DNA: TGTGCCAGCAGTTTACAGGGGGCGGGAGAGACCCAGTACTTC.

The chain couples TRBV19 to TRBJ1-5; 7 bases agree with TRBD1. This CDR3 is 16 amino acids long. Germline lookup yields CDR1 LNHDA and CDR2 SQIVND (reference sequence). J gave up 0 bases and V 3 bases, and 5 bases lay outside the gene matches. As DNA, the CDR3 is TGTGCCAGTAGTATTTCAGGGGGTGGTAGCAATCAGCCCCAGCATTTT. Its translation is CASSISGGGSNQPQHF.

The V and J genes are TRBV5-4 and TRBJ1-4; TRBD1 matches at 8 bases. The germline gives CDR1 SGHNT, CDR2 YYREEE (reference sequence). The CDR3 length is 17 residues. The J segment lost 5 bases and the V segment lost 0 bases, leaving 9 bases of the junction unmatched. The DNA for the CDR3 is TGTGCCAGCAGCTTGGAAGGATTCAGGGGGCGGAATGAAAAACTGTTTTTT. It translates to CASSLEGFRGRNEKLFF.

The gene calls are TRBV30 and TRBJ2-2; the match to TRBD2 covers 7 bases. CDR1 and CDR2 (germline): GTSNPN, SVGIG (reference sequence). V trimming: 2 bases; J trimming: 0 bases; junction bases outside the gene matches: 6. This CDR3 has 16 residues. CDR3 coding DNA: TGTGCCTGGAGTACCCCGACTAGCCCGAACACCGGGGAGCTGTTTTTT. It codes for CAWSTPTSPNTGELFF.

In DNA, the CDR3 is TGTGCCAGCTCACCTGCTAGCCCGGGCGACGAGCAGTACTTC. Protein: CASSPASPGDEQYF. V and J are TRBV18 and TRBJ2-7; D possibly corresponds to TRBD2 (5 bases). Trimming cost V 3 bases and J 5 bases, with 14 bases left between them. The CDR3 runs 14 residues. The germline CDR1 and CDR2 sequences are KGHSH and LQKENI.

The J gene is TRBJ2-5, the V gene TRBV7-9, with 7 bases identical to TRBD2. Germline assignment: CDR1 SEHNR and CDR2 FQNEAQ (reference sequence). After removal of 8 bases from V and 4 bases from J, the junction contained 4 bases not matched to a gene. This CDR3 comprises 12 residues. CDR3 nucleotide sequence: TGTGCCAGCGGGGGAGGGATAGAGACCCAGTACTTC. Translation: CASGGGIETQYF. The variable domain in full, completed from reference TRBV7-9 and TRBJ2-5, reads DTGVSQNPRHKITKRGQNVTFRCDPISEHNRLYWYRQTLGQGPEFLTYFQNEAQLEKSRLLSDRFSAERPKGSFSTLEIQRTEQGDSAMYLCASGGGIETQYFGPGTRLLVL.

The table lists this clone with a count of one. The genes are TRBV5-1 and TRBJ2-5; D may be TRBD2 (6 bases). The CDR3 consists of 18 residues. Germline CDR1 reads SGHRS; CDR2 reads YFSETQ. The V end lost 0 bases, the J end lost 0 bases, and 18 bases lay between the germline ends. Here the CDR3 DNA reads TGCGCCAGCAGCTTGGTTTACCCCCACGGCGGGAACCAAGAGACCCAGTACTTC. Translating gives CASSLVYPHGGNQETQYF.

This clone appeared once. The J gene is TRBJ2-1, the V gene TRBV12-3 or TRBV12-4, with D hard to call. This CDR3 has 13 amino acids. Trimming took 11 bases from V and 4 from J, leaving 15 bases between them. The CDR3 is CASQKSSYNEQFF. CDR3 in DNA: TGTGCCTCCCAAAAGAGTAGTTACAATGAGCAGTTCTTC.

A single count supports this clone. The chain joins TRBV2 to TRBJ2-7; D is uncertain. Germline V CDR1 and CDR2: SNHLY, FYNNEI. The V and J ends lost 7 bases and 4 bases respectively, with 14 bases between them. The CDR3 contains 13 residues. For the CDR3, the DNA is TGTGCCAGCACCCTATCCCAGGCTTACGAGCAGTACTTC. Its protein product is CASTLSQAYEQYF.

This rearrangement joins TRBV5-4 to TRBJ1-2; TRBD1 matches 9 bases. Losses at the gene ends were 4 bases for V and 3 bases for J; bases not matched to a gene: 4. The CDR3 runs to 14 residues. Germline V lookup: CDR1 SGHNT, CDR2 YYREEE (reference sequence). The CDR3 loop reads CASSADRGDYGYTF. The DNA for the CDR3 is TGTGCCAGCAGCGCCGACAGGGGGGACTATGGCTACACCTTC.

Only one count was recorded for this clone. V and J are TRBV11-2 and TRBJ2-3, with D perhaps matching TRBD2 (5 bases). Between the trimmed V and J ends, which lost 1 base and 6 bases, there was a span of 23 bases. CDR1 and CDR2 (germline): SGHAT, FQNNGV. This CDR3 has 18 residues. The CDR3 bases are TGTGCCAGCAGCTTAGTCCCCGAGACTATCACGAGAGAGGATACGCAGTATTTT. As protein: CASSLVPETITREDTQYF. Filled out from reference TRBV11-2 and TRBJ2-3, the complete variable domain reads EAGVAQSPRYKIIEKRQSVAFWCNPISGHATLYWYQQILGQGPKLLIQFQNNGVVDDSQLPKDRFSAERLKGVDSTLKIQPAKLEDSAVYLCASSLVPETITREDTQYFGPGTRLTVL.

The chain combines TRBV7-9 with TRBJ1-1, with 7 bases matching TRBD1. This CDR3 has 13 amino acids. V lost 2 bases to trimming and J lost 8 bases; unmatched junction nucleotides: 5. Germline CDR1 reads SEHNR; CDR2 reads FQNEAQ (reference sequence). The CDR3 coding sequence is TGTGCCAGCAGCTTAACAGGGGATGCCGAAGCTTTCTTT. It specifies CASSLTGDAEAFF.

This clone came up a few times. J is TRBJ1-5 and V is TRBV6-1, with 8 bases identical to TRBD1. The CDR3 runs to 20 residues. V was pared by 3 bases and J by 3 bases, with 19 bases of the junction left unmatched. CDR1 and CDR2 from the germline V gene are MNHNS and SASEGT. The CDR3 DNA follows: TGTGCCAGCAGTGATCAATTTTCCGGACAGGGACCAATGAACAATCAGCCCCAGCATTTT. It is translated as CASSDQFSGQGPMNNQPQHF.

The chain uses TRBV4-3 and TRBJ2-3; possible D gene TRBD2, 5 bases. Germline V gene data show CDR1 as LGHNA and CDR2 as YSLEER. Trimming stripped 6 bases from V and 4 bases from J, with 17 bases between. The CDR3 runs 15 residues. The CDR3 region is CASSSTPGGPDTQYF. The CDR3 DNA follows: TGCGCCAGCAGTTCGACTCCAGGAGGACCAGATACGCAGTATTTT.